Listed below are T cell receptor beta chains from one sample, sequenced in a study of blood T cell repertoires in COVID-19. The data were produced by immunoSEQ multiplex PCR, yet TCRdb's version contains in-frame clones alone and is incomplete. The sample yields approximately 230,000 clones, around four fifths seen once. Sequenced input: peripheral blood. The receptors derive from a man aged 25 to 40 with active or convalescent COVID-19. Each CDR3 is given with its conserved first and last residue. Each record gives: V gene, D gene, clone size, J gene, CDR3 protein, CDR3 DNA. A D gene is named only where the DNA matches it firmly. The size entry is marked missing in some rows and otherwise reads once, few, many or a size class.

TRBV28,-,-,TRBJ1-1,CASSLEMMNTEAFF,TGTGCCAGCAGTTTGGAGATGATGAACACTGAAGCTTTCTTT
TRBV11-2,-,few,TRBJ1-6,CASSFTGMNNSPLHF,TGTGCCAGCAGCTTCACCGGGATGAATAATTCACCCCTCCACTTT
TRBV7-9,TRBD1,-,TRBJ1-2,CASSWDRVGYGYTF,TGTGCCAGCAGCTGGGACAGGGTCGGCTATGGCTACACCTTC
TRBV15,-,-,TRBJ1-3,CATSRDRGEDTIYF,TGTGCCACCAGCAGAGATCGCGGGGAAGACACCATATATTTT
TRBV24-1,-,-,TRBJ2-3,CATSDFGGEDTQYF,TGTGCCACCAGTGATTTTGGAGGGGAAGATACGCAGTATTTT
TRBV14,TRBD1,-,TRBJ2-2,CASSPGQGLTGELFF,TGTGCCAGCAGTCCGGGACAGGGTCTCACCGGGGAGCTGTTTTTT
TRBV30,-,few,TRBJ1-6,CAWSPGVGFSPLHF,TGTGCCTGGAGTCCAGGGGTGGGGTTTTCACCCCTCCACTTT
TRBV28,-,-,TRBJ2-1,CASSLGGEQFF,TGTGCCAGCAGTCTAGGGGGTGAGCAGTTCTTC
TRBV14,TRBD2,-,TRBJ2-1,CASSQGLAGVGEQFF,TGTGCCAGCAGCCAGGGACTAGCGGGAGTAGGTGAGCAGTTCTTC
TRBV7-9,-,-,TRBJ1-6,CASSSEMAAGDSPLHF,TGTGCCAGCAGCTCCGAAATGGCGGCAGGGGATTCACCCCTCCACTTT
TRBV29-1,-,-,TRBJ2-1,CSVPDGQTDRNEQFF,TGCAGCGTGCCTGATGGACAGACGGATCGAAATGAGCAGTTCTTC
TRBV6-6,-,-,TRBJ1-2,CASSYGQGTAYGYTF,TGTGCCAGCAGTTACGGGCAGGGGACGGCCTATGGCTACACCTTC
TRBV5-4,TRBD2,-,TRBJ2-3,CASSLRLAGSTDTQYF,TGTGCCAGCAGCTTAAGACTAGCGGGAAGCACAGATACGCAGTATTTT
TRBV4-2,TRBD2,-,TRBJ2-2,CASSQSTSEGTGELFF,TGTGCCAGCAGCCAAAGCACTAGCGAGGGCACCGGGGAGCTGTTTTTT
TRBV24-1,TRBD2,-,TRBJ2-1,CATSGVAGVSNEQFF,TGTGCCACCAGTGGTGTAGCGGGAGTATCAAATGAGCAGTTCTTC
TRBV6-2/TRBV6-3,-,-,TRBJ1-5,CASSYSQRGGNQPQHF,TGTGCCAGCAGTTACTCGCAAAGGGGTGGCAATCAGCCCCAGCATTTT
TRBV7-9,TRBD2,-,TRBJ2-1,CASSRGLAGPTGNEQFF,TGTGCCAGCAGCAGGGGACTAGCGGGACCGACGGGGAATGAGCAGTTCTTC
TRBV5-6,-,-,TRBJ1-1,CASSLRRTGRAEAFF,TGTGCCAGCAGCTTGCGGCGAACAGGGAGGGCTGAAGCTTTCTTT
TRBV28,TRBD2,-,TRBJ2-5,CASSSPAGGTETQYF,TGTGCCAGCAGTTCCCCAGCGGGAGGGACGGAGACCCAGTACTTC
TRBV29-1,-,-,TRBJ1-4,CSVERSEKLFF,TGCAGCGTTGAGAGGAGTGAAAAACTGTTTTTT
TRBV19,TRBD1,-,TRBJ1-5,CASSITTGNQPQHF,TGTGCCAGTAGTATCACGACAGGGAATCAGCCCCAGCATTTT
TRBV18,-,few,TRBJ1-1,CASSSRGSEATEAFF,TGTGCCAGCTCATCGAGGGGGTCAGAGGCCACTGAAGCTTTCTTT
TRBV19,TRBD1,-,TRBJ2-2,CASRAGGGTGELFF,TGTGCCAGTAGGGCAGGGGGCGGCACCGGGGAGCTGTTTTTT
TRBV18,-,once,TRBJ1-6,CASSPQQGRGYNSPLHF,TGTGCCAGCTCACCACAGCAGGGGCGCGGGTATAATTCACCCCTCCACTTT
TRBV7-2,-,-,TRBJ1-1,CATSPGPNTEAFF,TGTGCCACCTCCCCAGGCCCGAACACTGAAGCTTTCTTT
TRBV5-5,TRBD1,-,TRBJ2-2,CASSFLQGTGTGELFF,TGTGCCAGCAGCTTTCTACAGGGGACCGGCACCGGGGAGCTGTTTTTT
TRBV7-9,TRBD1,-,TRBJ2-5,CASSSPGQGETQYF,TGTGCCAGCAGCTCCCCGGGACAGGGAGAGACCCAGTACTTC
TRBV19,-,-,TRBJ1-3,CASSMGASEGNTIYF,TGTGCCAGTAGTATGGGCGCCTCGGAAGGAAACACCATATATTTT
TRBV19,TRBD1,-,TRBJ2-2,CASSLLRGKGTGELFF,TGTGCCAGTAGTTTACTCAGGGGGAAAGGCACCGGGGAGCTGTTTTTT
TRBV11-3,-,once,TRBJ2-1,CASSMGAYNEQFF,TGTGCCAGCAGCATGGGGGCGTACAATGAGCAGTTCTTC
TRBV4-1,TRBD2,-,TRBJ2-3,CASSQQGLAGGARDTQYF,TGCGCCAGCAGCCAACAGGGACTAGCGGGGGGGGCACGTGATACGCAGTATTTT
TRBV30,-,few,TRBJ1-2,CAWRGAGYTF,TGTGCCTGGAGGGGCGCAGGCTACACCTTC
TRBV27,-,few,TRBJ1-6,CAGTGCEPLHF,TGTGCCGGTACAGGGTGCGAGCCCCTCCACTTT
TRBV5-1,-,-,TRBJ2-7,CASSDIGVVNEQYF,TGCGCCAGCAGTGACATAGGGGTCGTGAACGAGCAGTACTTC
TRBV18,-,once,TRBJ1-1,CASSLTDLEAFF,TGTGCCAGCTCACTTACAGATCTTGAAGCTTTCTTT
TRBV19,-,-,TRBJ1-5,CASIGARQGEVNQPQHF,TGTGCCAGTATAGGGGCCCGGCAGGGTGAGGTTAATCAGCCCCAGCATTTT
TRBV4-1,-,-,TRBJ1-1,CASSQDRLGWQGSSFF,TGCGCCAGCAGCCAAGATCGATTGGGGTGGCAGGGCAGTTCTTTCTTT
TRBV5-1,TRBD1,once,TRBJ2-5,CASSTGTGTGETQYF,TGCGCCAGCAGCACAGGGACAGGGACCGGAGAGACCCAGTACTTC
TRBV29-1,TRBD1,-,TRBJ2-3,CSVPFATGGAFTQYF,TGCAGCGTCCCCTTCGCTACAGGGGGCGCCTTTACGCAGTATTTT
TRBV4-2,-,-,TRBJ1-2,CASSQDRRGRDYGYTF,TGTGCCAGCAGCCAAGATAGAAGGGGCAGGGACTATGGCTACACCTTC
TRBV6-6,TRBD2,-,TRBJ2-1,CASSQGTRGYNEQFF,TGTGCCAGCAGCCAGGGGACTAGAGGCTACAATGAGCAGTTCTTC
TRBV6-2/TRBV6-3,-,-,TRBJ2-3,CASSTSVYYTDTQYF,TGTGCCAGCAGTACGAGCGTTTATTACACAGATACGCAGTATTTT
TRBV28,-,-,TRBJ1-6,CASSPRRTYNSPLHF,TGTGCCAGCAGTCCCCGGAGGACCTATAATTCACCCCTCCACTTT
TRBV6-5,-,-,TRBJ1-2,CASSLFQGNYGYTF,TGTGCCAGCAGTCTCTTTCAGGGAAACTATGGCTACACCTTC
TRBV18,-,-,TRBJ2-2,CASSPNVVLQGNTGELFF,TGTGCCAGCTCACCAAACGTGGTATTACAGGGGAACACCGGGGAGCTGTTTTTT
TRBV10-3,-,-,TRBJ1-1,CAISESAGWNTEAFF,TGTGCCATCAGTGAGTCGGCAGGCTGGAACACTGAAGCTTTCTTT
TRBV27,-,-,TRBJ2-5,CASSPSPRARETQYF,TGTGCCAGCAGTCCATCCCCCAGGGCGCGGGAGACCCAGTACTTC
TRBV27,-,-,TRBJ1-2,CASSLFSPSGGYTF,TGTGCCAGCAGTTTATTTTCCCCCAGTGGTGGCTACACCTTC
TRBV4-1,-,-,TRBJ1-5,CASSQLTVNQPQHF,TGCGCCAGCAGCCAATTGACAGTGAATCAGCCCCAGCATTTT
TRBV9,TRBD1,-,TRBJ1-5,CASSVGPGGGQPQHF,TGTGCCAGCAGCGTAGGGCCAGGGGGTGGGCAGCCCCAGCATTTT
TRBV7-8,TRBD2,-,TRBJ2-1,CASRTSGVSSYNEQFF,TGTGCCAGCAGGACTAGCGGGGTAAGCTCCTACAATGAGCAGTTCTTC